This entry features one TCR beta chain sequence. The target of this receptor is not known. No quality values exist for individual bases; no much larger clone is one base distant. Via the germline V gene, CDR1 is SGDLS and CDR2 YYNGEE. The CDR3, from cysteine to phenylalanine, totals 14 residues. Just the 42-base CDR3 DNA is kept, in frame starting at base 1. V is pared back by 0 bases and J by 5 bases, with 12 bases lying between the germline termini. Read against the paper, the sample's time point label means: cells obtained before transplantation from donor or recipient. CD3+CD4+ and CD3+CD8+ populations were FACS-sorted from unstimulated pre-transplant donor and recipient cells taken from spleen or lymph nodes. Libraries were built with the immunoSEQ multiplex PCR assay. For most patients, genomic DNA was isolated with the Qiagen DNeasy Blood and Tissue Kit and sent frozen to Adaptive Biotechnologies for TCR sequencing. For most patients, genomic DNA was subjected to high-throughput TCR-beta CDR3 sequencing by Adaptive Biotechnologies. The original pipeline was this. Adaptive's ImmunoSEQ software supplied the TCR sequencing data for around 19 patients, while MiXCR and VDJtools were used to process three other patients. To correct CD4 versus CD8 sorting errors, sequences present in both subsets at a frequency ratio below 5:1 were removed. CDR3 nucleotide sequences shared by donor and recipient were removed because the origin of these sequences could not be assigned. To count as alloreactive, a clone needed at least 2-fold expansion over unstimulated cells and a minimum CFSE-low frequency of 0.002% (template counts) or 0.001% (read counts). Clones were considered mappable if detected in sequenced pre-transplant spleen, lymph node, or MLR CFSE-low populations of the donor or recipient. The cumulative frequency of alloreactive clones was calculated as a percentage of all sequences, weighted by copy number. Held by TCRdb, this immuneACCESS table contains in-frame sequences only and omits some clones. Under half of the omission traces to an unresolved V gene where checked; the cause of the rest is unknown. V, J and clone size are taken as reported in that table, and D and trimming were inferred from the DNA itself. The sample table lists 90,000 to 150,000 clones, about 93% of them with a count of one. More than 0.1% of the sample goes to the ten largest clones.

The data originate from a study of graft-versus-host responses after intestinal transplantation (dated by TCRdb to 2020 to 2023). About the investigation overall: Recipients received multivisceral, liver-intestinal, or isolated intestinal transplants. Samples from a few later patients were sequenced in-house on an Illumina MiSeq with MiXCR processing rather than by the commercial service. To identify alloreactive clones, pre-transplant mixed lymphocyte reaction products were sequenced and compared with unstimulated pre-transplant donor and recipient T cells. After intestinal transplantation, graft-versus-host and host-versus-graft alloreactive T cell clones were followed in the graft, circulation and bone marrow using bulk TCR-beta CDR3 sequencing. Donor T cell macrochimerism was defined as a peak of at least 4% donor T cells among recipient peripheral blood mononuclear cells. All recipients received anti-thymocyte globulin induction followed by maintenance tacrolimus and steroids for three to four years. The cohort enrolled 24 intestinal transplant recipients, one of whom was a retransplant, and a few patients without pretransplant specimens were excluded.

Summary of the overall study and its limitations: The relatively low number and heterogeneity of intestinal transplant patients limited the conclusions. Peak levels of circulating GvH clones were associated with declines in HvG clones early after transplant. GvH clones were detected in recipient bone marrow, and some of these GvH clones were observed earlier in ileal mucosa or blood, consistent with an intestinal mucosal origin. In the allografts of patients with donor T cell macrochimerism, GvH to HvG T cell clonal ratios were high.

The chain is assembled from TRBV9 and TRBJ2-7; a tentative D match to TRBD1 spans 6 bases. This TCR came from a human donor who received an intestinal transplant. The specimen was unstimulated CD4+ T cells sorted from spleen or lymph node cells, collected before intestinal transplant. The CDR3 region: CASSVVDRRDEQYF. The nucleotide sequence is TGTGCCAGCAGCGTAGTTGACAGGCGTGACGAGCAGTACTTC.